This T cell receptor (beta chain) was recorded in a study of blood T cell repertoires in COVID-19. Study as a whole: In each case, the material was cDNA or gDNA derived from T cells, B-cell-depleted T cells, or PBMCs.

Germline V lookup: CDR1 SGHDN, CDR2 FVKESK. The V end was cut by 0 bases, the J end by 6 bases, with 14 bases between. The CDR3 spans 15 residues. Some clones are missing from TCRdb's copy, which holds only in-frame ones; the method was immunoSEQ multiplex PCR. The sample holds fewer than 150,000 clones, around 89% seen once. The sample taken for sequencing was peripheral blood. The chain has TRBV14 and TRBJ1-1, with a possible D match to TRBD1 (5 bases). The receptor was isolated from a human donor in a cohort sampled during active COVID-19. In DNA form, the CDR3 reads TGTGCCAGCAGCCAAGAATTGGCAGGGCTGTCTGAAGCTTTCTTT. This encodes CASSQELAGLSEAFF.